This TCR beta chain is drawn from a study of T cell responses to AZD1222 COVID-19 vaccine. Generated by immunoSEQ multiplex PCR, the TCRdb table keeps only in-frame clones and is missing some. The table shows 150,000 or so clones, with 91% occurring only once. This clonotype was obtained from an adult in good health. This sample comprised peripheral blood, obtained on day 0 of AZD1222 vaccination.

The CDR3 coding sequence is TGTGCCAGTAGTGTGGGTTACAGGGGCGACAATGAGCAGTTCTTC. Translated: CASSVGYRGDNEQFF. This chain connects TRBV19 to TRBJ2-1; 7 bases align to TRBD1. The V and J ends lost 5 bases and 5 bases, in that order; junction bases with no gene match: 9. Germline loops: CDR1 LNHDA, CDR2 SQIVND (reference sequence). This CDR3 is built from 15 residues.